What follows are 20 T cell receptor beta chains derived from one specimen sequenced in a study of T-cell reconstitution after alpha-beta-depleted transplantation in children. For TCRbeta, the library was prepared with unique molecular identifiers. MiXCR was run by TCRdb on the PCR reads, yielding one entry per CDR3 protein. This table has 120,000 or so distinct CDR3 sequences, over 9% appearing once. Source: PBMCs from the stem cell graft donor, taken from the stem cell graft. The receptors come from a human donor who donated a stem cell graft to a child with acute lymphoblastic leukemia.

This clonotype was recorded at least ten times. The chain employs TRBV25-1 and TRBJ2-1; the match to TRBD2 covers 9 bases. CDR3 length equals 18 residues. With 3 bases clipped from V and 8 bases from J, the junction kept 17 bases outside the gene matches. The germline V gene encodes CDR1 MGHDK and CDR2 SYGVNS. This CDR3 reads CASSDGGRATRVTDEQFF. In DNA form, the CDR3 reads TGTGCCAGCAGTGACGGCGGGAGGGCCACGAGGGTTACTGATGAGCAGTTCTTC. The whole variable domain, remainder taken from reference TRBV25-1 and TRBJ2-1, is EADIYQTPRYLVIGTGKKITLECSQTMGHDKMYWYQQDPGMELHLIHYSYGVNSTEKGDLSSESTVSRIRTEHFPLTLESARPSHTSQYLCASSDGGRATRVTDEQFFGPGTRLTVL.

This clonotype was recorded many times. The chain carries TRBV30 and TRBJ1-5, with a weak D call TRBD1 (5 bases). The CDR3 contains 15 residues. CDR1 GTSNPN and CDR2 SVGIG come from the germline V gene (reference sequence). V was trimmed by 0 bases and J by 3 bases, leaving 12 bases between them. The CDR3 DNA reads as TGTGCCTGGAGTGTACTCGGGACCCCCAATCAGCCCCAGCATTTT. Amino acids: CAWSVLGTPNQPQHF.

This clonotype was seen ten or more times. The CDR3 reads CASSSRLAGHNTGELFF. DNA for the CDR3: TGTGCCAGCAGCTCCCGACTAGCGGGGCATAACACCGGGGAGCTGTTTTTT. This chain connects TRBV9 to TRBJ2-2; TRBD2 agrees at 11 bases. The CDR3 loop spans 17 amino acids. Germline V gene lookup returns CDR1 SGDLS and CDR2 YYNGEE. The V gene end was trimmed by 4 bases and the J gene end by 2 bases; junction bases not matched to a gene: 7. The full variable domain, completed using reference TRBV9 and TRBJ2-2, is DSGVTQTPKHLITATGQRVTLRCSPRSGDLSVYWYQQSLDQGLQFLIQYYNGEERAKGNILERFSAQQFPDLHSELNLSSLELGDSALYFCASSSRLAGHNTGELFFGEGSRLTVL.

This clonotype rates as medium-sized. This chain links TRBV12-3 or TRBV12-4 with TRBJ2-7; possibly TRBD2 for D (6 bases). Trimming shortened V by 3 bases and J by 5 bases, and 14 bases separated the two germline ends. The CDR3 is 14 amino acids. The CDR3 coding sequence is TGTGCCAGCAGTTTGCGTGGGAGGAGGAACGAGCAGTACTTC. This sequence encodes CASSLRGRRNEQYF.

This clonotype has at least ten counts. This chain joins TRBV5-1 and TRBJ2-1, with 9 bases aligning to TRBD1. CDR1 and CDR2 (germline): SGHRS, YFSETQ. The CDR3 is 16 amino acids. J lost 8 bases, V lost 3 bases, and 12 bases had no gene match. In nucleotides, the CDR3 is TGCGCCAGCAGCTGGCCCCCCGGGACAGGGATACATGAGCAGTTCTTC. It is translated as CASSWPPGTGIHEQFF.

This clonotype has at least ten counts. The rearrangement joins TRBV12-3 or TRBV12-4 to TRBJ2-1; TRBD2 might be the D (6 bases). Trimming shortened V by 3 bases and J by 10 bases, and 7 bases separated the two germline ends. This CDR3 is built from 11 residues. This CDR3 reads CASSLGREQFF. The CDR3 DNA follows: TGTGCCAGCAGTTTGGGGAGGGAGCAGTTCTTC.

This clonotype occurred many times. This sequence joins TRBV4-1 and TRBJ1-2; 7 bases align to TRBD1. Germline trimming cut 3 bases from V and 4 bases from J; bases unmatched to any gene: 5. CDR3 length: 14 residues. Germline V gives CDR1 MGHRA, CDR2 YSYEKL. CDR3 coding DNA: TGCGCCAGCAGCCAGGAACAGGGGAGCTATGGCTACACCTTC. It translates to CASSQEQGSYGYTF.

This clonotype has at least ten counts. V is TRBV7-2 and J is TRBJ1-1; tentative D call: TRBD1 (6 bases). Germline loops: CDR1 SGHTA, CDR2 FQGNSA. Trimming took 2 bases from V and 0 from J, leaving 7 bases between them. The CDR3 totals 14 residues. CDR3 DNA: TGTGCCAGCAGCTTACAGGGGATGAACACTGAAGCTTTCTTT. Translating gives CASSLQGMNTEAFF.

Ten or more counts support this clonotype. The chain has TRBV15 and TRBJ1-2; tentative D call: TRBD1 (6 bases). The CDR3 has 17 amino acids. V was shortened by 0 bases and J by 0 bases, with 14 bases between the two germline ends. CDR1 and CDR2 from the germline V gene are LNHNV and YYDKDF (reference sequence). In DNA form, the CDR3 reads TGTGCCACCAGCAGAGAGGGGGTGAGGACAGCTAACTATGGCTACACCTTC. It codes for CATSREGVRTANYGYTF.

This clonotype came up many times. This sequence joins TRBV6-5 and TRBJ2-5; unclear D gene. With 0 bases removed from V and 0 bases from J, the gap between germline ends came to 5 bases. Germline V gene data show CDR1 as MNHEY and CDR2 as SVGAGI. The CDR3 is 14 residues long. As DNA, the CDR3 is TGTGCCAGCAGTTACTCGTTTAACCAAGAGACCCAGTACTTC. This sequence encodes CASSYSFNQETQYF.

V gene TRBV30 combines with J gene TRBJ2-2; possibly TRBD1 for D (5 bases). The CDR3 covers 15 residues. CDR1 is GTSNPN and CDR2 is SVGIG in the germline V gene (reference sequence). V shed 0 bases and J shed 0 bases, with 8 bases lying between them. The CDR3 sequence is CAWSVGVANTGELFF. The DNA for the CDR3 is TGTGCCTGGAGTGTAGGGGTCGCGAACACCGGGGAGCTGTTTTTT.

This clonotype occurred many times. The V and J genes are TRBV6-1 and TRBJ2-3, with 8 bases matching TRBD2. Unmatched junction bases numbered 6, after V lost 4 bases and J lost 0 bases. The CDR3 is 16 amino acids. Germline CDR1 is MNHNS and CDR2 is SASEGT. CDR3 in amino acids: CASSGGAGGSTDTQYF. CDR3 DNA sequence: TGTGCCAGCAGTGGTGGGGCGGGAGGAAGCACAGATACGCAGTATTTT.

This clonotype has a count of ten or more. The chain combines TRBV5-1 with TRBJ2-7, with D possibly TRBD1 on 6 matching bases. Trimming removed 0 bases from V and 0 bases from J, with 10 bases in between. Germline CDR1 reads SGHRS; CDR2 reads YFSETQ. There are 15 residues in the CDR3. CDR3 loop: CASSLDGQSSYEQYF. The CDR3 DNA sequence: TGCGCCAGCAGCTTGGATGGACAGAGCTCCTACGAGCAGTACTTC.

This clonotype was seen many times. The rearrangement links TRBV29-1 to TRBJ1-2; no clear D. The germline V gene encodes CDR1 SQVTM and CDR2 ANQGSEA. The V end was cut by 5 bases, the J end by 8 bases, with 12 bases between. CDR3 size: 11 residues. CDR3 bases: TGCAGCGTTTACGTGAGTGGAGGCTACACCTTC. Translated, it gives CSVYVSGGYTF.

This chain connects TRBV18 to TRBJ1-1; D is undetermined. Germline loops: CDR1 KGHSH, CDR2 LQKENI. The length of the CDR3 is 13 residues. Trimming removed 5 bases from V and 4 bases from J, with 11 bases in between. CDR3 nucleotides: TGTGCCAGCTCAGCTACCGGAGCCACTGAAGCTTTCTTT. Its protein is CASSATGATEAFF.

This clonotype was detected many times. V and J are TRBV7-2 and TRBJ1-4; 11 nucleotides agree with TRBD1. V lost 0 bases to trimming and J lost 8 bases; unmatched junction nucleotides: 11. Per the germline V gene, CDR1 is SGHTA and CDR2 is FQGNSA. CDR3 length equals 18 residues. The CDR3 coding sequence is TGTGCCAGCAGCTTAGCGCCGGGACAGGGGGTGCCTAGGGAAAAACTGTTTTTT. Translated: CASSLAPGQGVPREKLFF.

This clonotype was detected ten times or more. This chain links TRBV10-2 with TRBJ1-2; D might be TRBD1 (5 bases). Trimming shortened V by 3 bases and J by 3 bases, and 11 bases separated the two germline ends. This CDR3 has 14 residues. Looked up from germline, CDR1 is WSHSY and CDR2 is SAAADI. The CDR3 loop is CASSEPGIDYGYTF. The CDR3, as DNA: TGCGCCAGCAGTGAACCAGGGATTGACTATGGCTACACCTTC.

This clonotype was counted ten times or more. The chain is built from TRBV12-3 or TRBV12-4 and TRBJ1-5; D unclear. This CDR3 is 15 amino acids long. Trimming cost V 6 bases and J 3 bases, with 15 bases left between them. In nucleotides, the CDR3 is TGTGCCAGCAGCCCCCGGTCCCCCGTCAATCAGCCCCAGCATTTT. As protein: CASSPRSPVNQPQHF.

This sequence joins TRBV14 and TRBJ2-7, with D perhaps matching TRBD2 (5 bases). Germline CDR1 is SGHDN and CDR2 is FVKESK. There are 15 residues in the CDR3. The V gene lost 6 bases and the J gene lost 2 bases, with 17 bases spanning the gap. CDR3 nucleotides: TGTGCCAGCAGTCCCTTAGGAGGTGGGGCCTACGAGCAGTACTTC. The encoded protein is CASSPLGGGAYEQYF.

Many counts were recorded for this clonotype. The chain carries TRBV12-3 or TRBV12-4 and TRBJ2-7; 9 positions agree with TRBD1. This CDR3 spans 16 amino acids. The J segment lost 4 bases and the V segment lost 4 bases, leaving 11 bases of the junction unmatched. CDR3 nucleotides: TGTGCCAGCAGTTCCCAATACGGGACAGGGTATTACGAGCAGTACTTC. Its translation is CASSSQYGTGYYEQYF.